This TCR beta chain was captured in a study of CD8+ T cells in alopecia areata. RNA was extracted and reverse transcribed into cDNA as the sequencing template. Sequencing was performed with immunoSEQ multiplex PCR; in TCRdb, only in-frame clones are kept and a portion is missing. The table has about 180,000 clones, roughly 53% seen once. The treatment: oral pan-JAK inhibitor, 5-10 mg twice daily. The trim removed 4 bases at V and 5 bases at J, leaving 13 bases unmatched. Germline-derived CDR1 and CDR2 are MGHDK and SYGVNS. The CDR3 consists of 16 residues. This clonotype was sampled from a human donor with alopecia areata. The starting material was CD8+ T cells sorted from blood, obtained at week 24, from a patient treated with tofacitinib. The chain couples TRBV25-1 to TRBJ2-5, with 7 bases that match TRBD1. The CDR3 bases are TGTGCCAGCAGTGGGAGAATGGGACAGCCCAAGGAGACCCAGTACTTC. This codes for CASSGRMGQPKETQYF.